This entry lists 8 T cell receptor beta chains sequenced from one sample in a study of CD8+CD57+ T cells in acquired aplastic anemia. Genomic DNA, serving as template, underwent TCR beta VDJ and CDR3 profiling. MiXCR was run by TCRdb on the reads, yielding one entry per CDR3 protein. The table has 350,000 to 450,000 distinct CDR3 sequences, under 80% seen once. Sequencing was carried out using sorted CD4+, CD8+, or CD8+CD57+ T cells (not recorded which) from PBMCs. All receptors come from a human donor in good health, serving as a control.

The V call is TRBV7-3, the J call TRBJ2-5; 8 positions agree with TRBD2. The CDR3 extends over 16 amino acids. The germline V gene encodes CDR1 SGHTA and CDR2 FQGTGA. J was trimmed by 10 bases and V by 5 bases; bases with no gene match: 18. The CDR3 protein is CASSHGGGRTPGRQYF. In DNA form, the CDR3 reads TGTGCCAGCAGCCACGGGGGGGGCAGAACTCCGGGCCGCCAGTACTTC.

The rearrangement uses TRBV2 and TRBJ2-2; D gene unclear. The CDR3 sequence is 15 residues long. Trimming shortened V by 6 bases and J by 0 bases, and 11 bases separated the two germline ends. Germline CDR1 SNHLY, CDR2 FYNNEI. The CDR3 DNA reads TGTGCCAGCAGCTTGGCCAACGCGAACACCGGGGAGCTGTTTTTT. As protein: CASSLANANTGELFF.

This clonotype was picked up many times. The chain joins TRBV19 to TRBJ1-2, with D unresolved. V was clipped by 1 base and J by 8 bases, with 20 bases between them. Looked up from germline, CDR1 is LNHDA and CDR2 is SQIVND (reference sequence). This CDR3 has 16 amino acids. The CDR3 region has the DNA TGTGCCAGTAGTATAGTGTTTTTGGACGGTCAGGTGGGCTACACCTTC. This sequence encodes CASSIVFLDGQVGYTF.

A word on this clonotype: Compared with germline, one end of the junction differs, possibly owing to a read error. The V and J genes are TRBV9 and TRBJ1-6; 7 bases fit TRBD1. The CDR3 has 13 amino acids. CDR1 SGDLS and CDR2 YYNGEE come from the germline V gene. Written as DNA, the CDR3 is TGTGCCACCAGCAGAGAGTCGACAGGGACCCTCCACTTT. It encodes CATSRESTGTLHF.

The chain joins TRBV7-9 to TRBJ2-7; D is ambiguous. The CDR3 extends over 15 amino acids. The V end lost 3 bases, the J end lost 9 bases, and 21 bases lay between the germline ends. Germline assignment: CDR1 SEHNR and CDR2 FQNEAQ (reference sequence). The CDR3 nucleotides read TGTGCCAGCAGCTTGCCAGCTCAAGAGATCGGCGGGCAGTACTTC. Translation: CASSLPAQEIGGQYF.

This chain uses TRBV7-2 with TRBJ2-3, with D perhaps matching TRBD2 (6 bases). Between the trimmed V and J ends, which lost 3 bases and 11 bases, there was a span of 24 bases. CDR1 and CDR2 (germline): SGHTA, FQGNSA. The CDR3 consists of 16 residues. The CDR3 loop reads CASSLAGKYNEQLQYF. The CDR3 region has the DNA TGTGCCAGCAGCTTGGCGGGGAAGTACAATGAGCAGTTGCAGTATTTT.

The chain joins TRBV5-1 to TRBJ1-2; tentative D call: TRBD1 (5 bases). Between the trimmed V and J ends, which lost 2 bases and 12 bases, there was a span of 17 bases. CDR3 size: 13 residues. Looked up from germline, CDR1 is SGHRS and CDR2 is YFSETQ. CDR3 DNA sequence: TGCGCCAGCAGCTTTTTCCAGGGCGGATACCACACCTTC. Amino acid sequence: CASSFFQGGYHTF.

This chain links TRBV4-3 with TRBJ2-7; 8 bases align to TRBD1. Per germline, CDR1 LGHNA and CDR2 YSLEER. The junction had 7 bases not matched to a gene; V was cut back by 3 bases and J by 6 bases. The CDR3 extends over 14 amino acids. CDR3 protein: CASSHGDRSGEQYF. The CDR3 DNA follows: TGCGCCAGCAGCCATGGGGACAGGTCCGGCGAGCAGTACTTC.